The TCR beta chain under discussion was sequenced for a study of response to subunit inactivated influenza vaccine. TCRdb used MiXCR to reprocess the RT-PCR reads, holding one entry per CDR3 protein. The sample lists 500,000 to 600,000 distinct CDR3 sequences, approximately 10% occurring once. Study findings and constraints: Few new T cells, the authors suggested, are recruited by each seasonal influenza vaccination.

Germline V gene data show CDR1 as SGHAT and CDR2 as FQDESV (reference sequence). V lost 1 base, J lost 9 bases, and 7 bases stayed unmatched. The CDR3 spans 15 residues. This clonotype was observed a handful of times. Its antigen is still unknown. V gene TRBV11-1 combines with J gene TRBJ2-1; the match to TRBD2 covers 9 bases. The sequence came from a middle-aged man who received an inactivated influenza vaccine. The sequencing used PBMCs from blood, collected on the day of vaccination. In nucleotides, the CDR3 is TGTGCCAGCAGCTTAGGGGGCGGGAGGGCCGGTGAGCAGTTCTTC. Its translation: CASSLGGGRAGEQFF.